This T cell receptor beta chain was observed in a study of T cells in Graves' hyperthyroidism and ophthalmopathy. This clonotype was observed at least ten times. No antigen is known for it. General study points: The authors' 13 V-J model separated ophthalmopathy from stable hyperthyroidism.

TCR beta CDR3 sequences were amplified from RNA transcripts. The study used the HTBI primer set for a first-round RT-PCR of the TCR CDR3. MiXCR, applied by TCRdb to the multiplex PCR reads, yields one record per CDR3 protein. This table has 550,000 to 650,000 distinct CDR3 sequences, more than 11% appearing once. Patients aged 18 to 65 had newly diagnosed hyperthyroidism lasting under 2 months. A patient was excluded if there was uncontrolled infection, other autoimmune disease, pregnancy or lactation. Sample collection date corresponds to first hyperthyroidism diagnosis, prior to any ophthalmopathy symptoms. The CDR3 totals 13 residues. V was pared by 4 bases and J by 8 bases, with 15 bases between. The germline V gene encodes CDR1 SQVTM and CDR2 ANQGSEA.

Sequencing was performed on blood. The chain recombines TRBV29-1 with TRBJ2-4; D is perhaps TRBD2 (5 bases). This receptor was taken from a woman aged 25 to 39 with Graves' hyperthyroidism that later progressed to Graves' ophthalmopathy. The DNA of the CDR3 is TGCAGCGTTGGGCCCCGAGGGTTGGACATTCAGTACTTC. Encoded protein: CSVGPRGLDIQYF.